This T cell receptor (beta chain) was profiled in a study of blood T cell repertoires in COVID-19 (dated by TCRdb to about 2020). A note on the overall study: Samples covering the acute and convalescent phases of COVID-19 were provided by collaborators in the United States, Italy and Spain. Where available, HLA class I and class II types were obtained from metadata supplied by the sample provider rather than from assay-based typing. The repertoires were released in a freely available public database meant as a resource for research on the immune response to SARS-CoV-2. The prospective study material was composed of cDNA or gDNA derived from T cells, B-cell-depleted T cells, or PBMCs. A de-identified subject ID, COVID-19 status, age in years and sex were almost always included in the sample metadata. Samples were obtained from the ongoing ImmuneRACE study (first 160 participants) and from 1,254 subjects provided by 6 global collaborators. Deeply sampled blood TCRbeta repertoires from subjects exposed to, actively infected with, or recovered from COVID-19 were included in the dataset. The paper as a whole reports these results and caveats: The quantity of clinical and demographic metadata differed by source and by participant and was supplied without curation.

TCRbeta CDR3 regions were amplified from genomic DNA by means of the immunoSEQ Assay, a bias-controlled multiplex PCR. In the paper's pipeline: Nucleated cell counts per sample were estimated from amplification of reference gene primers within the assay. Sequence reads were collapsed and filtered to measure the absolute abundance of every unique TCRbeta CDR3 rearrangement. For each sample, productive Simpson clonality was calculated by taking the square root of Simpson's diversity index across productive rearrangements. TCRdb took this table from immuneACCESS and kept in-frame rearrangements with V and J called. Such tables lack part of the clones; where checked against another copy, unresolved V genes explain under half of the gap, and the rest is unexplained. V, J and clone size are taken as reported in that table, and D and trimming were inferred from the DNA itself. This sample comprises roughly 340,000 clones, roughly nine tenths of them detected only once. The ten most abundant clones make up less than 3.5% of the sample.

Worth noting for this clone: It lacks a known antigen. No clone much larger than this one lies a single base away; base qualities are absent.

In Seattle, one collaborating source enrolled patients while the infection was active and tracked those patients longitudinally over the course of disease. Whole blood was collected in K2EDTA tubes by collaborating institutions according to the institutions' own protocols. For TCRbeta analysis, collaborator samples were shipped as frozen whole blood, as isolated PBMCs, or as DNA extracted from either sample type. This receptor was obtained from a woman aged 25-40 years with COVID-19, enrolled during active disease. Sequences were obtained from peripheral blood.

The CDR3 here reads CASSQDRGSTEAFF. The DNA sequence is given as TGCGCCAGCAGCCAAGACAGGGGGTCGACTGAAGCTTTCTTT. This receptor chain uses TRBV4-3 and TRBJ1-1, and TRBD1 aligns with 7 junction nucleotides. Compared with germline, V lacks 0 bases and J lacks 5 bases; bases without a gene match: 3. The CDR3 spans 14 residues, from the cysteine through the phenylalanine. This entry keeps only the CDR3 DNA: 42 bases, framed from base 1. The germline V gene supplies CDR1 LGHNA and CDR2 YSLEER.